This entry lists 29 T cell receptor beta chains sequenced from one sample in a study of shared clonotypes between healthy human individuals. Libraries were prepared by immunoSEQ multiplex PCR; TCRdb keeps only in-frame clonotypes and omits some of them. The data show 2 million to 2.5 million clones, 85% to 95% seen once. Material for sequencing was naive CD4+ T cells from PBMCs. Specified subset: CD45RA+ positively selected. All receptors come from a man between 18 and 35 years old in good health. Some clones in this sample may be carry-over from other donors' samples.

The chain couples TRBV2 to TRBJ2-1; 8 bases are a match to TRBD2. Germline CDR1 is SNHLY and CDR2 is FYNNEI. This CDR3 has 14 residues. V lost 6 bases and J lost 6; bases outside the gene matches: 7. The CDR3 coding sequence is TGTGCCAGCAGGAGACTAGCGAGCCGCAATGAGCAGTTCTTC. Encoded protein: CASRRLASRNEQFF.

The rearrangement joins TRBV6-5 to TRBJ1-1; TRBD1 might be the D (6 bases). Germline V gives CDR1 MNHEY, CDR2 SVGAGI. V was shortened by 7 bases and J by 2 bases, with 17 bases between the two germline ends. This CDR3 is 15 amino acids long. The CDR3 spells CASKSENRVNTEAFF. The CDR3 DNA sequence: TGTGCCAGCAAATCGGAGAACAGGGTTAACACTGAAGCTTTCTTT.

CDR3 region: CASSQGGGKSTDTQYF. For the CDR3, the DNA is TGCGCCAGCAGCCAAGGGGGGGGGAAGAGCACAGATACGCAGTATTTT. V is TRBV4-3 and J is TRBJ2-3, with 7 bases fitting TRBD2. V was clipped by 1 base and J by 0 bases; unmatched bases: 4. This CDR3 is built from 16 residues. Germline CDR1 LGHNA, CDR2 YSLEER.

This CDR3 is CASSSTGLGEQYF. Written as DNA, the CDR3 is TGTGCCAGCAGCTCCACAGGGCTCGGCGAGCAGTACTTC. The rearrangement uses TRBV7-9 and TRBJ2-7; possible D gene TRBD1, 6 bases. Germline V lookup: CDR1 SEHNR, CDR2 FQNEAQ (reference sequence). The V end was cut by 4 bases, the J end by 6 bases, with 13 bases between. The CDR3 spans 13 residues. Full variable domain (missing parts from reference TRBV7-9 and TRBJ2-7): DTGVSQNPRHKITKRGQNVTFRCDPISEHNRLYWYRQTLGQGPEFLTYFQNEAQLEKSRLLSDRFSAERPKGSFSTLEIQRTEQGDSAMYLCASSSTGLGEQYFGPGTRLTVT.

J is TRBJ2-1 and V is TRBV11-1, with 13 positions matching TRBD2. The CDR3 is 19 residues long. Germline CDR1 reads SGHAT; CDR2 reads FQDESV (reference sequence). J was trimmed by 6 bases and V by 4 bases; bases with no gene match: 15. In DNA, the CDR3 is TGTGCCAGCAGCTCCTCCTGGACTAGCGGGAGTAGGGGGGGCAATGAGCAGTTCTTC. Translating gives CASSSSWTSGSRGGNEQFF.

The chain couples TRBV28 to TRBJ1-2; the match to TRBD1 covers 9 bases. This CDR3 spans 13 amino acids. The trim removed 4 bases at V and 12 bases at J, leaving 9 bases unmatched. Germline V gene lookup returns CDR1 MDHEN and CDR2 SYDVKM. This chain's CDR3 is CASSSHPRTGDTF. CDR3 nucleotides: TGTGCCAGCAGTTCCCACCCCAGGACAGGGGACACCTTC.

This chain connects TRBV7-3 to TRBJ2-1; no definite D call. V lost 0 bases and J 3 bases, leaving 9 bases between the germline ends. The CDR3 contains 15 residues. Germline V gene lookup returns CDR1 SGHTA and CDR2 FQGTGA. The CDR3, as DNA: TGTGCCAGCAGCTTAACGGTGGGTCACTACAATGAGCAGTTCTTC. Translation gives CASSLTVGHYNEQFF.

The chain uses TRBV6-6 and TRBJ1-5; 8 bases fit TRBD1. V lost 6 bases to trimming and J lost 6 bases; unmatched junction nucleotides: 7. This CDR3 contains 14 residues. Germline assignment: CDR1 MNHNY and CDR2 SVGAGI (reference sequence). CDR3 DNA sequence: TGTGCCAGCAGATATCAGGGGGCGATTCAGCCCCAGCATTTT. Protein product: CASRYQGAIQPQHF.

CDR3 DNA: TGTGCCAGCAGCCCCCTGTGGGGACAGGGGGGGTACGAGCAGTACTTC. Encoded protein: CASSPLWGQGGYEQYF. This chain joins TRBV11-2 and TRBJ2-7; 11 bases match TRBD1. V shed 5 bases, J shed 4 bases, and the junction held 10 bases outside the gene matches. The CDR3 has 16 residues. Germline loops: CDR1 SGHAT, CDR2 FQNNGV.

This CDR3 reads CASSERARAESFYGYTF. Written as DNA, the CDR3 is TGTGCCAGCAGCGAACGGGCCAGGGCAGAGAGTTTCTATGGCTACACCTTC. The chain recombines TRBV13 with TRBJ1-2; tentatively, D is TRBD1 (5 bases). Trimming took off 5 bases at V and 4 bases at J, with 23 bases between the two ends. Germline-derived CDR1 and CDR2 are PRHDT and FYEKMQ (reference sequence). This CDR3 spans 17 amino acids.

The rearrangement uses TRBV7-3 and TRBJ2-3, with D possibly being TRBD2 (5 bases). The CDR3 loop spans 14 amino acids. V was trimmed by 6 bases and J by 6 bases, leaving 16 bases between them. Germline V CDR1 and CDR2: SGHTA, FQGTGA. DNA of the CDR3: TGTGCCAGCAGTCCGTACGAGGGAGCGGATACGCAGTATTTT. Translation: CASSPYEGADTQYF.

This clone is a singleton in its sample. The genes are TRBV5-1 and TRBJ1-4; tentative D call: TRBD1 (6 bases). There are 16 residues in the CDR3. V lost 5 bases to trimming and J lost 0 bases, with 14 bases between them. In germline, CDR1 is SGHRS, CDR2 YFSETQ. The CDR3 nucleotides are TGCGCCAGCAGTCGTACGGGGGGCCCAACTAATGAAAAACTGTTTTTT. This translates into CASSRTGGPTNEKLFF. The variable domain in full, completed from reference TRBV5-1 and TRBJ1-4, reads KAGVTQTPRYLIKTRGQQVTLSCSPISGHRSVSWYQQTPGQGLQFLFEYFSETQRNKGNFPGRFSGRQFSNSRSEMNVSTLELGDSALYLCASSRTGGPTNEKLFFGSGTQLSVL.

The chain joins TRBV28 to TRBJ2-7; 8 nucleotides match TRBD1. Germline V gene sequence: CDR1 MDHEN, CDR2 SYDVKM. CDR3 length equals 15 residues. The trim removed 2 bases at V and 5 bases at J, leaving 8 bases unmatched. The chain's CDR3 is CASSLRGQVGDEQYF. CDR3 coding DNA: TGTGCCAGCAGTTTAAGGGGACAGGTGGGGGACGAGCAGTACTTC.

V usage is TRBV6-1 and J usage is TRBJ2-5; no firm D call. This CDR3 is 12 amino acids long. Trimming removed 8 bases from V and 9 bases from J, with 16 bases in between. From germline, CDR1 is MNHNS and CDR2 SASEGT. CDR3: CASVGFGDPQYF. The CDR3 nucleotides are TGTGCCAGCGTCGGGTTCGGCGACCCCCAGTACTTC.

J is TRBJ2-5 and V is TRBV28; D perhaps matches TRBD2 (5 bases). CDR1 is MDHEN and CDR2 is SYDVKM in the germline V gene. The CDR3 has 12 amino acids. In DNA, the CDR3 is TGTGTCACAGCTCCTAGCAGCGAGACCCAGTACTTC. As protein: CVTAPSSETQYF.

The chain is built from TRBV5-1 and TRBJ2-3; unclear D gene. CDR3 length: 16 amino acids. The ends were cut back, 0 bases at V and 4 bases at J, with 15 bases in the middle. Per the germline V gene, CDR1 is SGHRS and CDR2 is YFSETQ. The CDR3 DNA reads TGCGCCAGCAGCTTGGCAAATGTTGCACCCCCAGATACGCAGTATTTT. Amino acid sequence: CASSLANVAPPDTQYF.

Comment on this clone: Additional DNA sequences in this sample encode the identical CDR3. The chain recombines TRBV5-1 with TRBJ1-5; tentative D call: TRBD1 (6 bases). V lost 4 bases, J lost 4 bases, and 9 bases lay in between. Germline V gene lookup returns CDR1 SGHRS and CDR2 YFSETQ. This CDR3 has 13 amino acids. For the CDR3, the DNA is TGCGCCAGCAGCCAGACAGGTAATCAGCCCCAGCATTTT. It translates to CASSQTGNQPQHF. Drawing the rest from reference TRBV5-1 and TRBJ1-5, the complete variable domain is KAGVTQTPRYLIKTRGQQVTLSCSPISGHRSVSWYQQTPGQGLQFLFEYFSETQRNKGNFPGRFSGRQFSNSRSEMNVSTLELGDSALYLCASSQTGNQPQHFGDGTRLSIL.

The gene calls are TRBV4-3 and TRBJ2-3; 15 bases match TRBD2. The CDR3 runs 20 residues. Trimming cost V 2 bases and J 2 bases; bases outside gene matches: 11. CDR1 LGHNA and CDR2 YSLEER come from the germline V gene. The CDR3 region has the DNA TGCGCCAGCAGCCAACTTAGGACTAGCGGGAGGGGCACGATCACAGATACGCAGTATTTT. Translated, it gives CASSQLRTSGRGTITDTQYF.

This chain joins TRBV7-3 and TRBJ2-1; D not resolved. V gave up 4 bases and J gave up 5 bases, with 24 bases separating them. This CDR3 spans 18 amino acids. Germline CDR1 SGHTA, CDR2 FQGTGA. The CDR3 DNA is TGTGCCAGCAGCTCAGCCCGTGTCACTCCAGGCATAAACAATGAGCAGTTCTTC. Residues: CASSSARVTPGINNEQFF.

Comments on this clone: In the same sample, other DNA sequences code for this CDR3. V is TRBV6-4 and J is TRBJ1-5; D remains ambiguous. Germline lookup yields CDR1 MRHNA and CDR2 SNTAGT. This CDR3 spans 14 amino acids. V was trimmed by 2 bases and J by 2 bases, leaving 7 bases between them. CDR3 in amino acids: CASSDRPGNQPQHF. In DNA form, the CDR3 reads TGTGCCAGCAGTGACCGTCCCGGCAATCAGCCCCAGCATTTT.

The chain is built from TRBV11-2 and TRBJ1-3, with D possibly TRBD1 on 6 matching bases. Germline V gene sequence: CDR1 SGHAT, CDR2 FQNNGV. Trimming pared 1 base from V and 2 bases from J, leaving 12 bases between. The CDR3 extends over 16 amino acids. CDR3 in amino acids: CASSLGGASPGNTIYF. CDR3 bases: TGTGCCAGCAGCTTAGGGGGGGCCAGCCCTGGAAACACCATATATTTT. The entire variable domain, with the rest obtained from reference TRBV11-2 and TRBJ1-3, is as follows: EAGVAQSPRYKIIEKRQSVAFWCNPISGHATLYWYQQILGQGPKLLIQFQNNGVVDDSQLPKDRFSAERLKGVDSTLKIQPAKLEDSAVYLCASSLGGASPGNTIYFGEGSWLTVV.

The chain has TRBV7-9 and TRBJ2-7, with 8 bases matching TRBD1. CDR1 and CDR2 (germline): SEHNR, FQNEAQ (reference sequence). There are 15 residues in the CDR3. V dropped 2 bases and J dropped 5; count of bases not matched to a gene: 8. Here the CDR3 DNA reads TGTGCCAGCAGCTTAAAGGGGACAGGACGCGACGAGCAGTACTTC. Its translation is CASSLKGTGRDEQYF.

V and J are TRBV10-2 and TRBJ2-7, with a weak D call TRBD1 (7 bases). Per germline, CDR1 WSHSY and CDR2 SAAADI. With 5 bases removed from V and 0 bases from J, the gap between germline ends came to 11 bases. The CDR3 has 14 amino acids. CDR3 loop: CASSHQGGSYEQYF. The CDR3 DNA reads as TGCGCCAGCAGTCACCAGGGGGGCTCCTACGAGCAGTACTTC.

In its sample, this clone was seen a few times. V and J are TRBV6-4 and TRBJ1-2, with a possible D match to TRBD1 (6 bases). The CDR3 consists of 12 residues. V was shortened by 6 bases and J by 6 bases, with 11 bases between the two germline ends. Germline V gene data show CDR1 as MRHNA and CDR2 as SNTAGT. CDR3 residues: CASRGGTHGYTF. CDR3 DNA: TGTGCCAGCAGGGGGGGCACCCATGGCTACACCTTC.

The chain recombines TRBV28 with TRBJ1-4; possibly TRBD1 for D (6 bases). The V end lost 5 bases, the J end lost 8 bases, and 9 bases lay between the germline ends. Germline V gene lookup returns CDR1 MDHEN and CDR2 SYDVKM. The CDR3 consists of 12 residues. The CDR3 bases are TGTGCCAGCAGTACAGGGTACGAAAAACTGTTTTTT. As protein: CASSTGYEKLFF.

This chain uses TRBV6-5 with TRBJ2-7, with a possible D match to TRBD2 (5 bases). In germline, CDR1 is MNHEY, CDR2 SVGAGI. Trimming cost V 2 bases and J 0 bases, with 8 bases left between them. CDR3 size: 14 residues. The CDR3 sequence is CASSYQAASYEQYF. The CDR3 DNA sequence: TGTGCCAGCAGTTACCAAGCGGCCTCCTACGAGCAGTACTTC.

This clone was found a few times. The rearrangement uses TRBV4-1 and TRBJ1-4; D is unresolved. Trimming removed 4 bases from V and 0 bases from J, with 9 bases in between. Germline lookup yields CDR1 MGHRA and CDR2 YSYEKL. CDR3 length: 15 amino acids. CDR3 coding DNA: TGCGCCAGCAGCCGCTTAGGAACAACTAATGAAAAACTGTTTTTT. Residues: CASSRLGTTNEKLFF.

With regard to this clone: The sample contains more than one DNA sequence encoding this CDR3. This chain joins TRBV29-1 and TRBJ1-1, with D possibly being TRBD1 (6 bases). Germline values: CDR1 SQVTM, CDR2 ANQGSEA. Trimming pared 2 bases from V and 1 base from J, leaving 17 bases between. The CDR3 length is 16 residues. Here the CDR3 DNA reads TGCAGCGTTGAATATTTTAAAACAGGGTGGAACACTGAAGCTTTCTTT. Amino acid sequence: CSVEYFKTGWNTEAFF.

This clone has just one count. This rearrangement joins TRBV11-2 to TRBJ2-1; 8 nucleotides align to TRBD2. Looked up from germline, CDR1 is SGHAT and CDR2 is FQNNGV. J gave up 4 bases and V 5 bases, and 13 bases lay outside the gene matches. This CDR3 region has 17 residues. CDR3 sequence: CASSRSRRGANYNEQFF. CDR3 nucleotide sequence: TGTGCCAGCAGCCGATCGAGGCGGGGGGCAAATTACAATGAGCAGTTCTTC. Full variable domain (missing parts from reference TRBV11-2 and TRBJ2-1): EAGVAQSPRYKIIEKRQSVAFWCNPISGHATLYWYQQILGQGPKLLIQFQNNGVVDDSQLPKDRFSAERLKGVDSTLKIQPAKLEDSAVYLCASSRSRRGANYNEQFFGPGTRLTVL.